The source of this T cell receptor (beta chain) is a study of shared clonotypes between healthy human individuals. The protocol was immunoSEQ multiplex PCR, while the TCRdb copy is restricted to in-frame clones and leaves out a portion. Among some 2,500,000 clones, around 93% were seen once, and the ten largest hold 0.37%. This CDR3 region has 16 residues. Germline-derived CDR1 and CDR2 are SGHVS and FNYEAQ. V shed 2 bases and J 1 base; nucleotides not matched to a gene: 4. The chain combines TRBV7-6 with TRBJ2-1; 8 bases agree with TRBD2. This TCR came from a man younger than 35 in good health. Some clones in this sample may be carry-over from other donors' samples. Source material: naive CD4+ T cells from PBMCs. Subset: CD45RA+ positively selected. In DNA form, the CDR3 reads TGTGCCAGCAGCTTACAGCGGGAGATGTCCTACAATGAGCAGTTCTTC. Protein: CASSLQREMSYNEQFF.